One sample yielded the 11 T cell receptor beta chains listed below, sequenced in a study of blood T cell repertoires in COVID-19. Libraries were prepared by immunoSEQ multiplex PCR; TCRdb keeps only in-frame clonotypes and omits some of them. The sample shows about 370,000 clones, more than 70% of them seen only once. Material for sequencing was peripheral blood. Every receptor here comes from a woman aged 25 to 45 with COVID-19, enrolled during active disease.

The V gene is TRBV5-1, the J gene TRBJ2-2, with unresolved D. Germline V gives CDR1 SGHRS, CDR2 YFSETQ. V was cut by 3 bases and J by 4 bases, with 13 bases left in between. The CDR3 loop spans 15 amino acids. The CDR3 reads CASSSNPERTGELFF. For the CDR3, the DNA is TGCGCCAGCAGCTCTAACCCAGAGCGCACCGGGGAGCTGTTTTTT.

This clone was seen a single time. The J gene is TRBJ1-3, the V gene TRBV29-1; tentative D call: TRBD1 (6 bases). CDR3 length: 14 amino acids. The V gene's germline CDR1 is SQVTM and CDR2 ANQGSEA. The V and J ends lost 8 bases and 0 bases respectively, with 14 bases between them. The CDR3 sequence is CSFFSGDSGNTIYF. CDR3 bases: TGCAGCTTTTTCTCAGGGGACTCTGGAAACACCATATATTTT. Complete variable domain (other parts from reference TRBV29-1 and TRBJ1-3): SAVISQKPSRDICQRGTSLTIQCQVDSQVTMMFWYRQQPGQSLTLIATANQGSEATYESGFVIDKFPISRPNLTFSTLTVSNMSPEDSSIYLCSFFSGDSGNTIYFGEGSWLTVV.

The chain couples TRBV6-2 or TRBV6-3 to TRBJ2-7; D not certain. CDR3 size: 11 residues. CDR1 and CDR2 from the germline V gene are MNHEY and SVGEGT. Deletions cut 6 bases from V and 5 bases from J, with 8 bases between. The CDR3 nucleotides read TGTGCCAGCAGCCGAGCCAACGAGCAGTACTTC. It specifies CASSRANEQYF.

This clone was counted only a few times. J is TRBJ2-1 and V is TRBV7-2; possible D gene TRBD1, 6 bases. The CDR3 runs 15 residues. The V gene lost 1 base and the J gene lost 1 base, with 8 bases spanning the gap. Germline V gives CDR1 SGHTA, CDR2 FQGNSA. The CDR3: CASSLDRESYNEQFF. CDR3 nucleotides: TGTGCCAGCAGCTTAGACAGGGAGTCCTACAATGAGCAGTTCTTC.

This chain links TRBV5-4 with TRBJ2-2; 7 bases are a match to TRBD1. Per the germline V gene, CDR1 is SGHNT and CDR2 is YYREEE (reference sequence). J gave up 6 bases and V 0 bases, and 2 bases lay outside the gene matches. The CDR3 spans 14 residues. CDR3 sequence: CASSLGQGAGELFF. The CDR3 DNA sequence: TGTGCCAGCAGCTTGGGTCAGGGGGCCGGGGAGCTGTTTTTT.

The chain uses TRBV4-1 and TRBJ2-2; 9 positions agree with TRBD1. There are 15 residues in the CDR3. Trimming cost V 3 bases and J 1 base; bases outside gene matches: 0. Germline CDR1 MGHRA, CDR2 YSYEKL. CDR3 amino acids: CASSQGQGNTGELFF. The CDR3, as DNA: TGCGCCAGCAGCCAGGGACAGGGGAACACCGGGGAGCTGTTTTTT.

As regards this clone: A clone one base away is much larger, so this may be a read error. CDR3: CASSPGTGTDTQYF. Here the CDR3 DNA reads TGTGCCAGCAGCCCCGGGACAGGCACAGATACGCAGTATTTT. V gene TRBV27 combines with J gene TRBJ2-3; 7 bases are a match to TRBD1. This CDR3 comprises 14 residues. The V gene end was trimmed by 6 bases and the J gene end by 1 base; junction bases not matched to a gene: 4. CDR1 is MNHEY and CDR2 is SMNVEV in the germline V gene (reference sequence).

The chain is built from TRBV27 and TRBJ1-6; 8 bases line up with TRBD1. With 5 bases clipped from V and 7 bases from J, the junction kept 7 bases outside the gene matches. This CDR3 region has 15 residues. Germline CDR1 is MNHEY and CDR2 is SMNVEV (reference sequence). CDR3 sequence: CASSDRGRWNSPLHF. The CDR3 bases are TGTGCCAGCAGTGACAGGGGCCGGTGGAATTCACCCCTCCACTTT.

The chain combines TRBV6-1 with TRBJ2-7; D is possibly TRBD1 (5 bases). Trimming took 3 bases from V and 3 from J, leaving 9 bases between them. The CDR3 length is 13 residues. Germline V gives CDR1 MNHNS, CDR2 SASEGT. The CDR3 nucleotides read TGTGCCAGCAGTGATGGCAGGGACTACGAGCAGTACGTC. It translates to CASSDGRDYEQYV.

V gene TRBV4-3 combines with J gene TRBJ2-1, with D tentatively TRBD2 (6 bases). This CDR3 is 17 amino acids long. Germline V gene sequence: CDR1 LGHNA, CDR2 YSLEER. Trimming left V 3 bases short and J 3 bases short, with 18 bases between. The chain's CDR3 is CASSHEKRAASYNEQFF. DNA of the CDR3: TGCGCCAGCAGCCACGAAAAGCGGGCAGCCAGCTACAATGAGCAGTTCTTC.

The CDR3 DNA is TGTGCCAGCAGGAAAAGACTAGCCCCAGGCACCGGGGAGCTGTTTTTT. Its protein product is CASRKRLAPGTGELFF. The chain carries TRBV27 and TRBJ2-2; TRBD2 matches 7 bases. This CDR3 has 16 residues. V was clipped by 6 bases and J by 4 bases; unmatched bases: 11. Germline CDR1 MNHEY, CDR2 SMNVEV (reference sequence).